This is a list of T cell receptor beta chains from one sample in a study of T cell changes during pregnancy in multiple sclerosis. The protocol was immunoSEQ multiplex PCR, while the TCRdb copy is restricted to in-frame clones and leaves out a portion. This sample has about 74,000 clones; 92% occur once, and the top ten carry roughly 3.6%. Sequencing used peripheral blood, obtained after pregnancy. The receptors derive from a female donor in good health, enrolled as a control in a pregnancy study. The CDR3 runs from the conserved cysteine through the conserved F or W. The order of the fields is D gene, V gene, clone size, J gene, CDR3 protein, CDR3 DNA. A D gene is named only where the DNA matches it firmly. Not every row has a clone size; where given, it reads once, few, many or a size class.

D gene: NA
V gene: TRBV5-1
clone size: few
J gene: TRBJ1-1
CDR3 protein: CASSPRGWDTEAFF
CDR3 DNA: TGCGCCAGCAGCCCCAGGGGTTGGGACACTGAAGCTTTCTTT

D gene: NA
V gene: TRBV27
clone size: NA
J gene: TRBJ1-3
CDR3 protein: CATKAGIGNTIYF
CDR3 DNA: TGTGCCACCAAGGCGGGAATTGGAAACACCATATATTTT

D gene: TRBD2
V gene: TRBV18
clone size: once
J gene: TRBJ2-7
CDR3 protein: CASSPGLAGENEQYF
CDR3 DNA: TGTGCCAGCTCCCCGGGACTAGCGGGGGAAAACGAGCAGTACTTC

D gene: TRBD2
V gene: TRBV6-5
clone size: NA
J gene: TRBJ2-7
CDR3 protein: CASRRTSGYEQYF
CDR3 DNA: TGTGCCAGCAGACGGACTAGCGGCTACGAGCAGTACTTC

D gene: NA
V gene: TRBV19
clone size: NA
J gene: TRBJ1-1
CDR3 protein: CASSIVSGNTEAFF
CDR3 DNA: TGTGCCAGTAGTATAGTCAGCGGGAACACTGAAGCTTTCTTT

D gene: TRBD2
V gene: TRBV2
clone size: NA
J gene: TRBJ2-7
CDR3 protein: CAILSGGPVEQYF
CDR3 DNA: TGTGCCATCCTTAGCGGGGGGCCGGTAGAGCAGTACTTC

D gene: NA
V gene: TRBV9
clone size: NA
J gene: TRBJ2-1
CDR3 protein: CASSVAGVYNEQFF
CDR3 DNA: TGTGCCAGCAGCGTAGCGGGAGTTTACAATGAGCAGTTCTTC

D gene: TRBD1
V gene: TRBV15
clone size: NA
J gene: TRBJ1-5
CDR3 protein: CATSELGQYSNQPQHF
CDR3 DNA: TGTGCCACCAGCGAGTTGGGACAGTATAGCAATCAGCCCCAGCATTTT

D gene: NA
V gene: TRBV28
clone size: NA
J gene: TRBJ1-4
CDR3 protein: CASRGPGPANEKLFF
CDR3 DNA: TGTGCCAGCAGAGGTCCAGGCCCGGCTAATGAAAAACTGTTTTTT

D gene: TRBD1
V gene: TRBV11-2
clone size: NA
J gene: TRBJ1-4
CDR3 protein: CASSSGQGEKLFF
CDR3 DNA: TGTGCCAGCAGTTCTGGACAGGGCGAAAAACTGTTTTTT